This T cell receptor (beta chain) was documented in a study of blood T cell repertoires in COVID-19. About the research overall: T cells, B-cell-depleted T cells, or PBMCs provided the cDNA or gDNA that served as material.

Enrollees, about 18 to 90 years old, lived in 24 US areas. Membership in each cohort depended on participant-reported clinical history. Original analysis: Quantification of nucleated cells was approximated via reference gene primer amplification. Using immunoSEQ multiplex PCR, the repertoire was profiled, and TCRdb retains in-frame clones only, with some absent. That table is the source of V, J and clone size, and D and trimming were worked out from the DNA. The sample has 350,000 to 550,000 clones; roughly 85% are singletons. The V gene lost 1 base and the J gene lost 5 bases, with 9 bases spanning the gap. Germline V gene data show CDR1 as LNHDA and CDR2 as SQIVND (reference sequence). This CDR3 spans 14 amino acids.

The rearrangement joins TRBV19 to TRBJ1-5; tentatively, D is TRBD1 (5 bases). What was sequenced was PBMCs or T cells enriched from blood (not recorded which). The source is a woman aged 18 to 35 with acute COVID-19. Here the CDR3 reads CASSIGGKDQPQHF. The DNA of the CDR3 is TGTGCCAGTAGTATAGGGGGCAAAGATCAGCCCCAGCATTTT.